This TCR beta chain was identified during a study of identical twins. General study findings and limits: The analysis was cross-sectional rather than longitudinal within donors. Researchers reported weaker excess twin sharing in beta out-of-frame sequences.

From the 5' RACE reads, TCRdb called clonotypes with MiXCR, one entry per CDR3 protein. This sample has approximately 500,000 distinct CDR3 sequences, with approximately 24% found just once. As regards this clonotype: As yet, its antigen is unknown.

The ends were cut back, 7 bases at V and 2 bases at J, with 19 bases in the middle. CDR1 and CDR2 (germline): SGHTA, FQGNSA. This CDR3 is built from 16 residues. These sequences were also reported in another study, on T cells expressing NK-cell markers. As reported in that work: Obtained from sorted CD3+CD56+NKG2C+, CD3+CD56+NKG2C- and CD3+CD56-NKG2C+ T cells were the TCR beta repertoires. About six donors showed dominant NKG2C+ clonotypes comprising roughly 1.0-7.0% of their CD8+ T cells.

This TCR derives from a woman younger than 30 in good health. This chain uses TRBV7-2 with TRBJ2-3, with a weak D call TRBD2 (7 bases). Sequencing was performed on CD4+ T cells sorted from blood. The CDR3 DNA reads as TGTGCCAGCAAAATTAATGGGGGGGCCAACACAGATACGCAGTATTTT. It yields the protein CASKINGGANTDTQYF.